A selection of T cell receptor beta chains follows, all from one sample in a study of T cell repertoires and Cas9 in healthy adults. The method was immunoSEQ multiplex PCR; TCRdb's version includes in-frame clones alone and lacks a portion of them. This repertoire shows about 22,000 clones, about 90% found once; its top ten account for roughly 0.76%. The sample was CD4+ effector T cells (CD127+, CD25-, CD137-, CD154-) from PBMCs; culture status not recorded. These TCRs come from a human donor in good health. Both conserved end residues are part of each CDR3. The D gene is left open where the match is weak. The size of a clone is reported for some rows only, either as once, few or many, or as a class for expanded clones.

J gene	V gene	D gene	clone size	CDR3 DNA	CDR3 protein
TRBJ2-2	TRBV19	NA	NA	TGTGCCAGTAGTATAGATTCCCGGACCGGGGAGCTGTTTTTT	CASSIDSRTGELFF
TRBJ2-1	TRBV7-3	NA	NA	TGTGCCAGCAGCTCCCCCGGGTACGTCCCAGGGAATGAGCAGTTCTTC	CASSSPGYVPGNEQFF
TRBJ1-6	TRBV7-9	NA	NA	TGTGCCAGCAGCTCTGGGACACCCAATTCACCCCTCCACTTT	CASSSGTPNSPLHF
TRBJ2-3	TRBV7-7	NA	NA	TGTGCCAGCAGCTACCGACTAACCACAGATACGCAGTATTTT	CASSYRLTTDTQYF
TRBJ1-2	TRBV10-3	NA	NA	TGTGCCATCAGTGAGCCCCGGTTTTTCTCAGAGGGCTACACCTTC	CAISEPRFFSEGYTF
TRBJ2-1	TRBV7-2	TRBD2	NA	TGTGCCAGCAGCTTACGGTACCTACTAGCGGGAGACCACAATGAGCAGTTCTTC	CASSLRYLLAGDHNEQFF
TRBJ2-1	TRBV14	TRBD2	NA	TGTGCCAGCGGGGGAGGGCCTTCTTCCTACAATGAGCAGTTCTTC	CASGGGPSSYNEQFF
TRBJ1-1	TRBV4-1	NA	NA	TGCGCCAGCAGCCACACGGAAAGGAGGACTGAAGCTTTCTTT	CASSHTERRTEAFF
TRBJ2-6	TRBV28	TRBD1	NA	TGTGCCAGCGACACAGGGGGATTTGGCTCTGGGGCCAACGTCCTGACTTTC	CASDTGGFGSGANVLTF
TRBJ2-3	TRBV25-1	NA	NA	TGTGCCAGCAGTGAATTTTTCGGGGGCCGCACAGATACGCAGTATTTT	CASSEFFGGRTDTQYF
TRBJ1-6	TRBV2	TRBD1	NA	TGTGCCAGCAGGGGACAGGGATCACCCCTCCACTTT	CASRGQGSPLHF
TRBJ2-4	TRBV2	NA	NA	TGTGCCAGCAGGGCCCGGATAGCCAAAAACATTCAGTACTTC	CASRARIAKNIQYF
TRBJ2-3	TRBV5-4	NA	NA	TGTGCCAGCAGCTTGACGGTAATGGGGGCAGATACGCAGTATTTT	CASSLTVMGADTQYF
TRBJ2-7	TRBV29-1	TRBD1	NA	TGCAGCGTTGAAAGGGGACAGCAGCAGTACTTC	CSVERGQQQYF
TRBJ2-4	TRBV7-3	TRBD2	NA	TGTGCCAGCAGCTTAGGGCCGGGAGGGGCTATAGCCAAAAACATTCAGTACTTC	CASSLGPGGAIAKNIQYF
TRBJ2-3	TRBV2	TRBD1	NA	TGTGCCAGCATGAGGGGGCCGACAGATACGCAGTATTTT	CASMRGPTDTQYF
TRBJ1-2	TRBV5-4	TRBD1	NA	TGTGCCACCCAGGGGGCTATCACACCCGATGGCTACACCTTC	CATQGAITPDGYTF
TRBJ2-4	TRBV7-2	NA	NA	TGTGCCAGCAGCTTAGGGGGGGCGGGCATTCAGTACTTC	CASSLGGAGIQYF
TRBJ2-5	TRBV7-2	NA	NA	TGTGCCAGCAGCTTCCCAGGCTCGACCCAGTACTTC	CASSFPGSTQYF
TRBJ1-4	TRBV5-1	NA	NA	TGCGCCAGCAGCTTGGCCTTGGGGGATGAAAAACTGTTTTTT	CASSLALGDEKLFF
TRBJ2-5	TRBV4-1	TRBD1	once	TGCGCCAGCAGCCAAGATGGGACAGGACAAGAGACCCAGTACTTC	CASSQDGTGQETQYF
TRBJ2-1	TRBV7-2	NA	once	TGTGCCAGCAGCTTAAGCTGGGCCCTAAAGAATGAGCAGTTCTTC	CASSLSWALKNEQFF
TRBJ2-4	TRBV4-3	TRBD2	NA	TGCGCCAGCAGCCCCTTAGCGGGAGAATCCGACATTCAGTACTTC	CASSPLAGESDIQYF
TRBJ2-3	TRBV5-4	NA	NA	TGTGCCAGCAGCTTGGCCGCGGGCGCGGATACGCAGTATTTT	CASSLAAGADTQYF
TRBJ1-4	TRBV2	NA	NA	TGTGCCAGCAGGATAGGGACTAATAATGAAAAACTGTTTTTT	CASRIGTNNEKLFF
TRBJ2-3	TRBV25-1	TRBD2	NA	TGTGCCAGCAGTGCCGGACTAGCGGGGAGCACAGATACGCAGTATTTT	CASSAGLAGSTDTQYF
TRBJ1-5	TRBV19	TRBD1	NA	TGTGCCAGTAGTACGACCTCCGGGACAGGGGGCTATCAGCCCCAGCATTTT	CASSTTSGTGGYQPQHF
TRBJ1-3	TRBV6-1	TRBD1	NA	TGTGCCAGCAACCGACAGGGGATGAGCGGAAACACCATATATTTT	CASNRQGMSGNTIYF
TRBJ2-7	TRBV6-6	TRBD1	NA	TGTGCCAGCATCCCCCGGGACAGGGGCTACGAGCAGTACTTC	CASIPRDRGYEQYF
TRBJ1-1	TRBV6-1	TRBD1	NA	TGTGCCAGCACCACACAGGGGAACGGGGGCACTGAAGCTTTCTTT	CASTTQGNGGTEAFF
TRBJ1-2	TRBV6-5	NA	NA	TGTGCCAGCAGGGTCAGGGTCGGCCTTAACGGCTACACCTTC	CASRVRVGLNGYTF
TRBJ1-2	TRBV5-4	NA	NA	TGTGCCAGCAGCTTAGGCCAGGGGTACTATGGCTACACCTTC	CASSLGQGYYGYTF
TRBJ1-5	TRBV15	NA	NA	TGTGCCACCAGCAGGGGGAAGTATCAGCCCCAGCATTTT	CATSRGKYQPQHF
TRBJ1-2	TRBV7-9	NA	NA	TGTGCCAGCAGCTCTGGTGACGAGGCTGTATCTTATGGCTACACCTTC	CASSSGDEAVSYGYTF
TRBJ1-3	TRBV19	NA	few	TGTGCCAGTAGTATAGGGGAACAGGCTGGAAACACCATATATTTT	CASSIGEQAGNTIYF
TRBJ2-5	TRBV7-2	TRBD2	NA	TGTGCCAGCAGCTTAGAAGTAGCGGGGGGGCGCGAGACCCAGTACTTC	CASSLEVAGGRETQYF
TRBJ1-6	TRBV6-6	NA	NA	TGTGCCAGCACGGACCTTCCACCCCTCCACTTT	CASTDLPPLHF
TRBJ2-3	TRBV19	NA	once	TGTGCCAGCAGCCCCCAAATCAATATGCAGTATTTT	CASSPQINMQYF
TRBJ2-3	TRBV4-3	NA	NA	TGCGCCAGCAGCCAAGATCGAGGATCGATGAGCACAGATACGCAGTATTTT	CASSQDRGSMSTDTQYF